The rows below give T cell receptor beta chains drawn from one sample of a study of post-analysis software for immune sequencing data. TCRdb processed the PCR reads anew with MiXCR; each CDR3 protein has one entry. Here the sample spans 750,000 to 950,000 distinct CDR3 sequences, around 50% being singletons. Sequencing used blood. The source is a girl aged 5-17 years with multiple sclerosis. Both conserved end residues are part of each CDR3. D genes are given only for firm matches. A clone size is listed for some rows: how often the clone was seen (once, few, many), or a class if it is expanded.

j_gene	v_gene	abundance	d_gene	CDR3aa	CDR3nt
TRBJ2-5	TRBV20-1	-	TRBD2	CSAPPGLAGDQETQYF	TGCAGTGCGCCTCCCGGACTAGCGGGGGACCAAGAGACCCAGTACTTC
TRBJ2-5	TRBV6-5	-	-	CASSQDVPPETQYF	TGTGCCAGCAGTCAGGACGTACCGCCCGAGACCCAGTACTTC
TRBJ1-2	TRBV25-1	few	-	CASSGRVIYGYTF	TGTGCCAGCAGTGGCAGGGTGATCTATGGCTACACCTTC
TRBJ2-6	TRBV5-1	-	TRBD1	CASSLKTGTSGANVLTF	TGCGCCAGCAGCTTAAAGACAGGGACCTCTGGGGCCAACGTCCTGACTTTC
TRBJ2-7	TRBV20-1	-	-	CSAREGGRGASYEQYF	TGCAGTGCTAGAGAAGGCGGCCGGGGAGCCTCCTACGAGCAGTACTTC
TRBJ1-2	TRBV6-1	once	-	CASSEVAGRGGYTF	TGTGCCAGCAGTGAAGTAGCGGGACGAGGCGGCTACACCTTC
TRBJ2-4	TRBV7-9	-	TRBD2	CASSVASGGAWWKNIQYF	TGTGCCAGCAGCGTCGCTAGCGGGGGGGCCTGGTGGAAAAACATTCAGTACTTC
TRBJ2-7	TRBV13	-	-	CASSLGAGTGDEQYF	TGTGCCAGCAGCTTGGGGGCAGGAACCGGAGACGAGCAGTACTTC
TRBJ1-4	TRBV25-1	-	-	CASSPSRTNGKLFF	TGTGCCAGCAGTCCATCACGAACTAATGGAAAACTGTTTTTT
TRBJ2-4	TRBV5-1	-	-	CASSLEQGQLAKNIQYF	TGCGCCAGCAGCTTGGAGCAGGGACAATTAGCCAAAAACATTCAGTACTTC
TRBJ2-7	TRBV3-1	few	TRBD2	CASSLAAPSYEQYF	TGTGCCAGCAGTCTAGCGGCACCCTCCTACGAGCAGTACTTC
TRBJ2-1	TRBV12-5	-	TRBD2	CASAQGLASNEQFF	TGTGCTAGTGCCCAGGGACTAGCGAGCAATGAGCAGTTCTTC
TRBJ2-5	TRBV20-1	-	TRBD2	CSARAPLAGGSETQYF	TGCAGTGCTAGAGCCCCTCTAGCGGGAGGATCAGAGACCCAGTACTTC
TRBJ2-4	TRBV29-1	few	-	CSVGRDKGNIQYF	TGCAGCGTTGGTAGGGACAAGGGGAACATTCAGTACTTC
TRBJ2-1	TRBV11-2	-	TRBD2	CASTKAGLSYNEQFF	TGTGCCAGCACCAAAGCGGGGTTGTCCTACAATGAGCAGTTCTTC
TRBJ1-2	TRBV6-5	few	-	CASSYSSLDLFSYTF	TGTGCCAGCAGTTACTCGTCACTGGACCTATTTAGCTACACCTTC
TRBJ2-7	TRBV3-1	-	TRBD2	CASSPLIAGGSNEQYF	TGTGCCAGCAGCCCATTGATAGCGGGGGGGAGCAATGAGCAGTACTTC
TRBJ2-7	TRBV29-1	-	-	CSALDIYEQYF	TGCAGCGCTCTGGACATCTACGAGCAGTACTTC
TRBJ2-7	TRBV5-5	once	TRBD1	CASSLFQGATAYEQYF	TGTGCCAGCAGCTTGTTTCAGGGGGCTACAGCCTACGAGCAGTACTTC
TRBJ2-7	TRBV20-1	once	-	CSARSPPGPVSYEQYF	TGCAGTGCTAGGAGCCCCCCCGGTCCCGTCTCCTACGAGCAGTACTTC
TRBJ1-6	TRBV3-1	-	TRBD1	CASRRDRGSSPLHF	TGTGCCAGCAGGCGGGACAGGGGGTCTTCACCCCTCCACTTT
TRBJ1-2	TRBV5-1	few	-	CASSLADGFGNGYTF	TGCGCCAGCAGCTTGGCCGACGGGTTCGGGAATGGCTACACCTTC
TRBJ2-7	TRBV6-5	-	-	CASRGGVYEQYF	TGTGCCAGCAGAGGTGGAGTCTACGAGCAGTACTTC
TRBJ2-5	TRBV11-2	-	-	CASSLLVLATQQETQYF	TGTGCCAGCAGCTTACTGGTCTTAGCGACTCAGCAAGAGACCCAGTACTTC
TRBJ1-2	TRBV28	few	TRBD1	CASRDRGPLPYGYTF	TGTGCCAGCAGGGACAGGGGGCCGCTCCCCTATGGCTACACCTTC
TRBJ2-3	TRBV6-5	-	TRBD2	CASSYRTSGAESTDTQYF	TGTGCCAGCAGTTACAGGACTAGCGGAGCCGAAAGCACAGATACGCAGTATTTT
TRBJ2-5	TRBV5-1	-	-	CASSLEGSRAETQYF	TGCGCCAGCAGCTTGGAGGGGTCTAGAGCGGAGACCCAGTACTTC
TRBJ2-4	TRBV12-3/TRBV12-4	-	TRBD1	CASTNDRGDIQYF	TGTGCCAGCACCAATGACAGGGGTGACATTCAGTACTTC
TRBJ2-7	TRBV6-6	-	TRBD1	CASSYLTGGEQYF	TGTGCCAGCAGTTACTTGACAGGGGGCGAGCAGTACTTC
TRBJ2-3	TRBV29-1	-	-	CSARRGGDTQYF	TGCAGCGCCCGTCGGGGAGGAGATACGCAGTATTTT
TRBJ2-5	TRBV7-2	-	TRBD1	CASSFRDRALLKETQYF	TGTGCCAGCAGCTTCCGGGACAGGGCTCTTTTGAAAGAGACCCAGTACTTC
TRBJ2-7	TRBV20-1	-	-	CSARGGRSSYEQYF	TGCAGTGCTAGAGGGGGCCGAAGCTCCTACGAGCAGTACTTC